This TCR beta chain was identified during a study of T cells after yellow fever vaccination. This clonotype was seen only a few times. Antigen specificity is unknown. Points from the study as a whole: Once the booster was given, most primary-vaccination clones reappeared, at just under 98% for CD4 and roughly 90% for CD8.

UMIs and a universal primer site were added when TCR cDNA was made by 5'RACE template switching. MiXCR, applied by TCRdb to the 5' RACE reads, yields one record per CDR3 protein. The sample holds fewer than 350,000 distinct CDR3 sequences; about 9.5% are singletons and the top ten take under 20%. This TCR was sampled from a man between 18 and 29 years old who received the YFV17D yellow fever vaccine. This sample comprised PBMCs, obtained on the day of the first yellow fever vaccination.

CDR3 sequence (DNA): TGTGCCAGCAGCGTAGAGGGGAACTCTGGAAACACCATATATTTT. Its protein product is CASSVEGNSGNTIYF. The chain couples TRBV9 to TRBJ1-3; the D gene is possibly TRBD1 (5 bases). CDR3 length: 15 residues. Germline CDR1 and CDR2: SGDLS and YYNGEE. Trimming took off 0 bases at V and 0 bases at J, with 7 bases between the two ends.